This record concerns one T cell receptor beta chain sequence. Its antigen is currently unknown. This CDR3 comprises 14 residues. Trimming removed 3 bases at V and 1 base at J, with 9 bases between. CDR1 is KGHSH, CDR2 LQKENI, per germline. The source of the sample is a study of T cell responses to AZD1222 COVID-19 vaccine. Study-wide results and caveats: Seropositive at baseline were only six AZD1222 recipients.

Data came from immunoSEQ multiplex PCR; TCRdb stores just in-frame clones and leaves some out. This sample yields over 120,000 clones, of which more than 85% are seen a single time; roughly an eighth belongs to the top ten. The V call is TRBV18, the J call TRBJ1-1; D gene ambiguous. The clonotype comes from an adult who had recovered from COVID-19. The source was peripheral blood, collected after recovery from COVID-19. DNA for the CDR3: TGTGCCAGCTCACCTGTTGCAGAGAACACTGAAGCTTTCTTT. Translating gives CASSPVAENTEAFF.